This T cell receptor (beta chain) was captured in a study of shared clonotypes between healthy human individuals. Across the whole study: Researchers drew samples from a couple of women and a few men aged 18 to 49.

Genomic DNA of every subset was divided equally among multiple immunoSEQ plates. TCRdb keeps only in-frame clones here, not all; method: immunoSEQ multiplex PCR. This sample yields hundreds of thousands of clones, of which less than 97% are seen a single time; about 0.11% belongs to the top ten. The ends were cut back, 0 bases at V and 4 bases at J, with 9 bases in the middle. This CDR3 region has 15 residues. Germline V gene data show CDR1 as LGHNA and CDR2 as YNFKEQ. Naive CD8 populations comprised CD45RO-negative cells positively selected for CCR7, excluding terminally differentiated effector memory CD45RA+ cells.

This sequence joins TRBV4-2 and TRBJ2-2; D not resolved. This receptor was identified in a woman in her 30s in good health. Sequenced material: naive CD8+ T cells sorted from blood. The CDR3 region is CASSQDRASTGELFF. CDR3 sequence (DNA): TGTGCCAGCAGCCAAGATCGGGCTTCCACCGGGGAGCTGTTTTTT.